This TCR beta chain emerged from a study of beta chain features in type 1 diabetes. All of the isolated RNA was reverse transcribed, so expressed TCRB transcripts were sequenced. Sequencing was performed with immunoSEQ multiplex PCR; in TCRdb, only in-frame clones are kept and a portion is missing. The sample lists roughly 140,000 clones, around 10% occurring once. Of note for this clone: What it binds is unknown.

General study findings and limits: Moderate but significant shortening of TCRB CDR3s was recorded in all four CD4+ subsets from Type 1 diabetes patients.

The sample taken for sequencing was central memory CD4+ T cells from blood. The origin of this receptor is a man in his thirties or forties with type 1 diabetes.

CDR3 loop: CASSATEGQGTLGYTF. The CDR3 DNA sequence: TGCGCCAGCAGTGCCACCGAGGGACAGGGTACATTGGGCTACACCTTC. The chain has TRBV10-2 and TRBJ1-2; the match to TRBD1 covers 9 bases. Germline V gene lookup returns CDR1 WSHSY and CDR2 SAAADI. CDR3 length equals 16 residues. The V and J ends lost 4 bases and 8 bases, in that order; junction bases with no gene match: 14.